The entry below gives a single T cell receptor beta chain sequence along with its context. Its antigen is not identified. The data were taken from a study of CXCR3-negative and CXCR3-positive naive CD8 T cells. Study-wide results and limits: Memory cells diverged, while naive CXCR3-positive and CXCR3-negative cells had similar TRBV-TRBJ usage. A higher hydrophobicity marked the TRB CDR3s of CXCR3-positive naive cells versus CXCR3-negative naive cells. Comparison of naive subsets found surface CD5 to be comparable, and TCR strength was inferred on the basis of TRB CDR3 properties. Diversity in memory CD8+ cells fell much lower than the comparably high levels seen in both naive subsets.

UMI-labeled TRB cDNA libraries were prepared by 5' RACE. TCRdb reworked the 5' RACE reads into one entry per CDR3 protein, no DNA. The specimen's table records 55,000 to 75,000 distinct CDR3 sequences. This CDR3 is 14 amino acids long. Subsets of CD8+ T cells were each sorted in triplicate at some 300,000 cells apiece. The receptor comes from a human donor in good health. Some clones in this sample may be carry-over from other donors' samples. Specimen: naive CXCR3+ CD8+ T cells from blood. Specified subset: CD45RO-CCR7+CD27+CD95- naive CD8+ T cells expressing CXCR3 (TNR3+). The chain combines TRBV12-3 or TRBV12-4 with TRBJ2-7. CDR3 in amino acids: CASSILDINHEQYF.